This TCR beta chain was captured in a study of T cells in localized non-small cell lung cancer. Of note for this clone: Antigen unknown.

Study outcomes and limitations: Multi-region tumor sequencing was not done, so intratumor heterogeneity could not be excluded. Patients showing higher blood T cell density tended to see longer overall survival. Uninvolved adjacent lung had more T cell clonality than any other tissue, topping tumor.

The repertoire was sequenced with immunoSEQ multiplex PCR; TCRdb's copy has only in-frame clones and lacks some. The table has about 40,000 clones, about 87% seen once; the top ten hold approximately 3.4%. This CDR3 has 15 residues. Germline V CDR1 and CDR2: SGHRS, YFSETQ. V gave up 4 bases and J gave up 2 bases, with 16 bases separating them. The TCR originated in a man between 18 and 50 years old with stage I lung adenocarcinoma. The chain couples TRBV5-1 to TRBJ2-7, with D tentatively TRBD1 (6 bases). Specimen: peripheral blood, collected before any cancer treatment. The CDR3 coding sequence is TGCGCCAGCAGCGAATTCGGGACATTGACCTACGAGCAGTACTTC. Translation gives CASSEFGTLTYEQYF.